This entry lists 8 T cell receptor beta chains sequenced from one sample in a study of cytomegalovirus exposure and HLA in healthy donors. The PCR contained 60 Vbeta and 13 Jbeta primers. Measured with immunoSEQ multiplex PCR; TCRdb has only the in-frame clones, and not every one. The sample carries 150,000 to 200,000 clones, roughly 85% recorded once. The sample comprised PBMCs. These TCRs come from a male donor in good health and CMV-seropositive.

This clone was counted a single time. The chain recombines TRBV5-5 with TRBJ1-5; 9 bases map to TRBD1. The CDR3 totals 15 residues. Per germline, CDR1 SGHKS and CDR2 YYEKEE (reference sequence). The junction had 9 bases not matched to a gene; V was cut back by 4 bases and J by 7 bases. The CDR3 DNA is TGTGCCAGCAGCGCCGGGACAGGGTTCGGGCAGCCCCAGCATTTT. Its translation is CASSAGTGFGQPQHF.

The chain joins TRBV5-1 to TRBJ2-5; 10 bases line up with TRBD1. There are 15 residues in the CDR3. Losses at the gene ends were 3 bases for V and 4 bases for J; bases not matched to a gene: 6. CDR1 and CDR2 from the germline V gene are SGHRS and YFSETQ. The CDR3 bases are TGCGCCAGCAGCTCGAACCGACAGGGGGCAGAGACCCAGTACTTC. Translated, it gives CASSSNRQGAETQYF. The entire variable domain, with the rest obtained from reference TRBV5-1 and TRBJ2-5, is as follows: KAGVTQTPRYLIKTRGQQVTLSCSPISGHRSVSWYQQTPGQGLQFLFEYFSETQRNKGNFPGRFSGRQFSNSRSEMNVSTLELGDSALYLCASSSNRQGAETQYFGPGTRLLVL.

The chain recombines TRBV7-2 with TRBJ2-2; 10 bases fit TRBD1. This CDR3 has 16 residues. The ends lost 5 bases at V and 2 bases at J; junction bases unmatched: 5. Germline CDR1 reads SGHTA; CDR2 reads FQGNSA. The DNA for the CDR3 is TGTGCCAGCAGCCCGGGACAGGGGTTCAACACCGGGGAGCTGTTTTTT. This translates into CASSPGQGFNTGELFF.

The rearrangement uses TRBV4-3 and TRBJ1-2; the D is unclear. The ends were cut back, 0 bases at V and 8 bases at J, with 10 bases in the middle. Germline-derived CDR1 and CDR2 are LGHNA and YSLEER. The CDR3 covers 13 residues. DNA of the CDR3: TGCGCCAGCAGCCAAGATTTTACAGAAGGCTACACCTTC. It codes for CASSQDFTEGYTF.

This clone was detected only a few times. The chain is built from TRBV11-2 and TRBJ1-2; D is perhaps TRBD1 (5 bases). V lost 7 bases and J lost 2, with 14 bases in between. The CDR3 loop spans 14 amino acids. CDR1 and CDR2 from the germline V gene are SGHAT and FQNNGV. The CDR3 DNA is TGTGCCAGCACTCCCTCGCCAGGGAACTATGGCTACACCTTC. Amino acid sequence: CASTPSPGNYGYTF.

As concerns this clone: At one end the junction does not follow the germline gene, possibly because of a read error. This chain links TRBV5-1 with TRBJ2-5, with 8 bases that match TRBD1. This CDR3 region has 19 residues. Germline values: CDR1 SGHRS, CDR2 YFSETQ. In DNA, the CDR3 is TGCGCCAGCAGCTTGATCATCAGGGGGCCTCTAAGTAAGGGTCGGACCCGGTACTTC. Translation: CASSLIIRGPLSKGRTRYF. Supplemented by reference TRBV5-1 and TRBJ2-5, the full variable domain reads KAGVTQTPRYLIKTRGQQVTLSCSPISGHRSVSWYQQTPGQGLQFLFEYFSETQRNKGNFPGRFSGRQFSNSRSEMNVSTLELGDSALYLCASSLIIRGPLSKGRTRYFGPGTRLLVL.

V is TRBV10-3 and J is TRBJ1-4; TRBD1 aligns across 7 bases. The V segment lost 8 bases and the J segment 3 bases; nucleotides outside the gene matches: 0. Germline lookup yields CDR1 ENHRY and CDR2 SYGVKD. There are 12 residues in the CDR3. The CDR3 region is CAIGQANEKLFF. CDR3 DNA: TGTGCCATCGGACAGGCTAATGAAAAACTGTTTTTT.

The chain uses TRBV6-4 and TRBJ1-5; possible D gene TRBD1, 6 bases. V shed 5 bases and J shed 1 base, with 6 bases lying between them. In germline, CDR1 is MRHNA, CDR2 SNTAGT. CDR3 length: 13 amino acids. DNA for the CDR3: TGTGCCAGCAGTCAGGGGAGCAATCAGCCCCAGCATTTT. This codes for CASSQGSNQPQHF.